Listed below are T cell receptor beta chains from one sample, sequenced in a study of T cell responses to AZD1222 COVID-19 vaccine. Clones were read by immunoSEQ multiplex PCR, and TCRdb kept only the in-frame ones, dropping some. The sample includes roughly 110,000 clones, 70% to 90% seen only once; the top ten take 5.5% to 8.5%. Sequencing was performed on peripheral blood, taken on day 0 of AZD1222 vaccination. The receptors were gathered from an adult in good health. Both conserved end residues are part of each CDR3. Fields, in order: clone size, J gene, D gene, V gene, CDR3 protein, CDR3 DNA. D genes are given only for firm matches. Size values are once, few and many counts, or a class for expanded clones, and some rows have none.

>.|TRBJ2-3|.|TRBV30
CAFGGTDTQYF
TGTGCCTTTGGTGGAACAGATACGCAGTATTTT
>.|TRBJ2-7|TRBD2|TRBV13
CASSRNGLADYEQYF
TGTGCCAGCAGCCGCAATGGACTAGCGGACTACGAGCAGTACTTC
>once|TRBJ2-7|.|TRBV5-1
CASTSSTASYEQYF
TGCGCCAGCACGTCTAGCACAGCCTCCTACGAGCAGTACTTC
>.|TRBJ1-3|.|TRBV7-9
CASSPRDIIYF
TGTGCCAGCAGCCCCCGGGACATCATATATTTT
>.|TRBJ2-7|TRBD2|TRBV7-2
CASSSTSGGYEQYF
TGTGCCAGCAGCTCCACTAGCGGAGGTTACGAGCAGTACTTC
>.|TRBJ2-3|TRBD2|TRBV7-2
CASSATSSTDTQYF
TGTGCCAGCAGCGCGACTAGCAGCACAGATACGCAGTATTTT
>.|TRBJ2-7|.|TRBV28
CASRGRDEQYF
TGTGCCAGCCGAGGTCGCGACGAGCAGTACTTC
>.|TRBJ1-2|.|TRBV5-6
CASSLHGGGYYGYTF
TGTGCCAGCAGCTTGCACGGGGGAGGATACTATGGCTACACCTTC
>once|TRBJ1-2|.|TRBV6-5
CASSLPDGNYGYTF
TGTGCCAGCAGCCTACCGGACGGAAACTATGGCTACACCTTC
>.|TRBJ2-5|.|TRBV28
CASMDETQYF
TGTGCCAGCATGGATGAGACCCAGTACTTC
>.|TRBJ2-7|.|TRBV4-3
CASSQVLPRGTELREAYEQYF
TGCGCCAGCAGCCAAGTCCTACCCCGCGGGACAGAGCTGCGGGAGGCCTACGAGCAGTACTTC
>.|TRBJ1-6|.|TRBV7-3
CASSLVRQAFDSYNSPLHF
TGTGCCAGCAGCTTAGTTCGCCAGGCTTTCGACTCCTATAATTCACCCCTCCACTTT
>.|TRBJ1-2|TRBD1|TRBV7-9
CASSPGQNYGYTF
TGTGCCAGCAGCCCGGGACAGAACTATGGCTACACCTTC
>.|TRBJ2-7|.|TRBV19
CASSSQGVSYEQYF
TGTGCCAGTAGTTCCCAGGGTGTATCCTACGAGCAGTACTTC
>few|TRBJ1-1|TRBD1|TRBV18
CASSTVNRGRNTEAFF
TGTGCCAGCTCAACCGTAAACAGGGGGCGTAACACTGAAGCTTTCTTT
>.|TRBJ2-7|.|TRBV7-6
CASSWSSLGDEQYF
TGTGCCAGCAGCTGGAGTTCTCTAGGGGACGAGCAGTACTTC
>once|TRBJ2-7|.|TRBV3-1/TRBV3-2
CASSQDPKIANYEQYF
TGTGCCAGCAGCCAAGATCCAAAAATCGCCAACTACGAGCAGTACTTC
>few|TRBJ2-1|TRBD1|TRBV5-1
CASSSPSPRQGSSYNEQFF
TGCGCCAGCAGCAGCCCTTCCCCCAGACAGGGGAGCTCCTACAATGAGCAGTTCTTC
>once|TRBJ1-2|.|TRBV18
CASSPEEGYGYTF
TGTGCCAGCTCACCAGAGGAGGGCTATGGCTACACCTTC
>.|TRBJ2-1|.|TRBV5-1
CASSLGGEAYNEQFF
TGCGCCAGCAGCTTGGGCGGGGAAGCCTACAATGAGCAGTTCTTC
>.|TRBJ1-3|.|TRBV6-2/TRBV6-3
CASSYRRHSGNTIYF
TGTGCCAGCAGTTACCGAAGACATAGTGGAAACACCATATATTTT
>.|TRBJ2-7|.|TRBV4-1
CASSQSQQGTTPYEQYF
TGCGCCAGCAGCCAAAGCCAACAAGGGACAACGCCATACGAGCAGTACTTC
>.|TRBJ1-1|TRBD1|TRBV18
CASSPARDSTEAFF
TGTGCCAGCTCACCCGCCCGGGACAGCACTGAAGCTTTCTTT
>.|TRBJ2-7|.|TRBV18
CASSSRPISYEQYF
TGTGCCAGCTCATCAAGGCCCATTTCCTACGAGCAGTACTTC
>.|TRBJ2-7|TRBD1|TRBV20-1
CSASPPRGRTTEQYF
TGCAGTGCTAGTCCCCCCAGGGGGCGAACTACCGAGCAGTACTTC
>once|TRBJ2-2|TRBD2|TRBV2
CAIPTSGRLDTGELFF
TGTGCCATCCCGACTAGCGGGAGATTGGACACCGGGGAGCTGTTTTTT
>.|TRBJ1-5|.|TRBV6-5
CASSYSGGNQPQHF
TGTGCCAGCAGTTACTCGGGGGGGAATCAGCCCCAGCATTTT
>.|TRBJ2-7|.|TRBV15
CATSRDGDSFYEQYF
TGTGCCACCAGCAGAGACGGAGACTCATTCTACGAGCAGTACTTC
>.|TRBJ1-5|TRBD1|TRBV24-1
CATQEGTGGNQPQHF
TGTGCCACCCAGGAGGGGACAGGGGGCAATCAGCCCCAGCATTTT
>.|TRBJ1-5|TRBD1|TRBV28
CASRIRQGGRNQPQHF
TGTGCCAGCAGAATCCGCCAGGGGGGGCGCAATCAGCCCCAGCATTTT
>.|TRBJ2-5|.|TRBV11-2
CASSKWSAQETQYF
TGTGCCAGCAGCAAATGGAGTGCCCAAGAGACCCAGTACTTC
>once|TRBJ1-1|.|TRBV19
CASSIDPAVGQGAEAFF
TGTGCCAGTAGTATAGATCCCGCGGTCGGGCAGGGCGCTGAAGCTTTCTTT
>.|TRBJ2-3|.|TRBV24-1
CATTQTGYTDTQYF
TGTGCCACCACCCAGACAGGATACACAGATACGCAGTATTTT
>.|TRBJ2-4|.|TRBV7-2
CASSLGTSRIGYF
TGTGCCAGCAGCCTTGGGACTTCGCGGATTGGGTACTTC
>.|TRBJ2-1|.|TRBV19
CASSIVGQGVSYNEQFF
TGTGCCAGTAGTATAGTCGGCCAGGGAGTTTCCTACAATGAGCAGTTCTTC
>.|TRBJ1-6|.|TRBV5-5
CASSLNSYNSPLHF
TGTGCCAGCAGCTTGAACTCCTATAATTCACCCCTCCACTTT
>.|TRBJ2-7|.|TRBV7-9
CASSPQGNEQYF
TGTGCCAGCAGCCCACAGGGAAACGAGCAGTACTTC
>.|TRBJ1-4|.|TRBV7-2
CASSKAGGTNEKLFF
TGTGCCAGCAGCAAAGCGGGGGGTACTAATGAAAAACTGTTTTTT
>.|TRBJ2-7|TRBD2|TRBV7-2
CASSLSGISQNEQYF
TGTGCCAGCAGCTTAAGCGGGATCTCCCAAAACGAGCAGTACTTC
>.|TRBJ2-7|.|TRBV7-2
CASSGGSRDYEQYF
TGTGCCAGCAGCGGGGGGAGCAGGGACTACGAGCAGTACTTC
>.|TRBJ1-1|.|TRBV11-3
CASSSQTQGLTEAFF
TGTGCCAGCAGTTCACAGACGCAGGGACTCACTGAAGCTTTCTTT
>.|TRBJ2-3|.|TRBV7-7
CASSLGWADTQYF
TGTGCTAGCAGCTTAGGGTGGGCAGATACGCAGTATTTT
>.|TRBJ1-6|.|TRBV3-1/TRBV3-2
CASSQVQGRYSPLHF
TGTGCCAGCAGCCAAGTTCAGGGGAGGTACTCACCCCTCCACTTT
>.|TRBJ1-2|.|TRBV11-1
CASSSDSNYGYTF
TGTGCCAGCAGCTCGGACAGTAACTATGGCTACACCTTC
>.|TRBJ1-6|TRBD1|TRBV4-3
CASSQDRQGYNSPLHF
TGCGCCAGCAGCCAAGATAGACAGGGCTATAATTCACCCCTCCACTTT
>.|TRBJ2-2|.|TRBV5-1
CASSPSAGPNTGELFF
TGCGCCAGCAGCCCGTCGGCGGGCCCGAACACCGGGGAGCTGTTTTTT
>.|TRBJ2-3|TRBD2|TRBV19
CASSIEGTSGRGTDTQYF
TGTGCCAGTAGTATAGAGGGGACTAGCGGGAGAGGTACAGATACGCAGTATTTT
>.|TRBJ2-1|TRBD1|TRBV5-4
CASSLGQGGFNEQFF
TGTGCCAGCAGCTTGGGACAGGGGGGTTTTAATGAGCAGTTCTTC
>.|TRBJ2-1|.|TRBV7-3
CASSLSGGSYNEQFF
TGTGCCAGCAGCTTAAGTGGGGGTTCTTACAATGAGCAGTTCTTC
>.|TRBJ2-1|.|TRBV11-1
CASSLAREQFF
TGTGCCAGCAGCTTAGCCCGTGAGCAGTTCTTC
>.|TRBJ1-6|.|TRBV6-2/TRBV6-3
CASSYSENSPLHF
TGTGCCAGCAGTTACTCGGAGAATTCACCCCTCCACTTT
>.|TRBJ1-1|TRBD1|TRBV11-1
CASSLTQGALAFF
TGTGCCAGCAGCTTAACCCAGGGGGCGCTTGCTTTCTTT
>.|TRBJ2-5|.|TRBV7-9
CASSTLGQGTFETQYF
TGTGCCAGCAGCACCCTCGGGCAGGGGACCTTCGAGACCCAGTACTTC
>.|TRBJ1-4|.|TRBV19
CASSMGRAYEKLFF
TGTGCCAGTAGTATGGGGCGGGCGTATGAAAAACTGTTTTTT
>.|TRBJ1-5|.|TRBV7-6
CASSQQSGLNQPQHF
TGTGCCAGCAGCCAACAATCGGGGCTCAATCAGCCCCAGCATTTT
>.|TRBJ2-7|TRBD2|TRBV27
CASSSRTSGRVYEQYF
TGTGCCAGCAGTTCCAGGACTAGCGGGAGGGTGTACGAGCAGTACTTC
>.|TRBJ2-2|.|TRBV28
CASLYRNTGELFF
TGTGCCAGCCTGTACAGGAACACCGGGGAGCTGTTTTTT
>once|TRBJ1-2|.|TRBV28
CASTPGPYGYTF
TGTGCCAGCACCCCCGGACCCTATGGCTACACCTTC